This entry lists 8 T cell receptor beta chains sequenced from one sample in a study of CD8 T cells in Susac syndrome. RNA totalling roughly 0.5 to 1 ug underwent reverse transcription with random hexamers. Using its own MiXCR run on the immunoSEQ multiplex PCR reads, TCRdb lists one record per CDR3 protein. The sample holds 15,000 to 20,000 distinct CDR3 sequences, 85% to 95% seen once. Sequenced sample: CD8+ T cells from PBMCs. The receptors were gathered from a human donor in good health.

The chain uses TRBV6-2 or TRBV6-3 and TRBJ2-3; 8 positions match TRBD1. Germline CDR1 is MNHEY and CDR2 is SVGEGT. This CDR3 is 15 amino acids long. The ends lost 6 bases at V and 0 bases at J; junction bases unmatched: 5. The CDR3, as DNA: TGTGCCAGCAGAGGACAGGGTCGGAGCACAGATACGCAGTATTTT. Protein: CASRGQGRSTDTQYF.

This clonotype was found a few times. The chain uses TRBV12-3 or TRBV12-4 and TRBJ2-1; D gene unclear. Trimming shortened V by 5 bases and J by 0 bases, and 11 bases separated the two germline ends. This CDR3 is 15 amino acids long. CDR3: CASSPGSGSYNEQFF. CDR3 sequence (DNA): TGTGCCAGCAGTCCGGGCTCTGGCTCCTACAATGAGCAGTTCTTC.

The chain uses TRBV7-8 and TRBJ1-5; 8 bases are a match to TRBD1. The CDR3 is made up of 16 amino acids. The trim removed 1 base at V and 4 bases at J, leaving 6 bases unmatched. CDR1 is SGHVS, CDR2 FQNEAQ, per germline. DNA of the CDR3: TGTGCCAGCAGCTTAGAAGCTGGACAGGGAAATCAGCCCCAGCATTTT. The encoded protein is CASSLEAGQGNQPQHF.

The rearrangement uses TRBV7-3 and TRBJ2-3; TRBD2 might be the D (5 bases). There are 15 residues in the CDR3. V was trimmed by 0 bases and J by 4 bases, leaving 11 bases between them. In germline, CDR1 is SGHTA, CDR2 FQGTGA. The CDR3 loop is CASSLTPRESDTQYF. CDR3 nucleotides: TGTGCCAGCAGCTTAACGCCGAGGGAGTCAGATACGCAGTATTTT. The variable domain in full, with the rest retrieved from reference TRBV7-3 and TRBJ2-3, is GAGVSQTPSNKVTEKGKYVELRCDPISGHTALYWYRQSLGQGPEFLIYFQGTGAADDSGLPNDRFFAVRPEGSVSTLKIQRTERGDSAVYLCASSLTPRESDTQYFGPGTRLTVL.

The rearrangement joins TRBV7-2 to TRBJ1-1, with D uncertain. Looked up from germline, CDR1 is SGHTA and CDR2 is FQGNSA. The CDR3 is 15 residues long. V gave up 2 bases and J gave up 0 bases, with 10 bases separating them. CDR3 DNA sequence: TGTGCCAGCAGCTTACACGTCAGGTTGAACACTGAAGCTTTCTTT. Protein product: CASSLHVRLNTEAFF.

The rearrangement links TRBV30 to TRBJ2-1; the match to TRBD2 covers 10 bases. Germline CDR1 is GTSNPN and CDR2 is SVGIG (reference sequence). J gave up 9 bases and V 4 bases, and 3 bases lay outside the gene matches. CDR3 length equals 12 residues. This CDR3 is CAWTSGSIEQFF. The CDR3 region has the DNA TGTGCCTGGACTAGCGGGAGTATTGAGCAGTTCTTC. Based on the CDR3 plus reference TRBV30 and TRBJ2-1, the full variable domain is SQTIHQWPATLVQPVGSPLSLECTVEGTSNPNLYWYRQAAGRGLQLLFYSVGIGQISSEVPQNLSASRPQDRQFILSSKKLLLSDSGFYLCAWTSGSIEQFFGPGTRLTVL.

For this clonotype: The junction departs from germline at one end; a sequencing error may be responsible. The chain couples TRBV13 to TRBJ1-1; perhaps TRBD1 as D (6 bases). The CDR3 runs 14 residues. Germline CDR1 is PRHDT and CDR2 is FYEKMQ (reference sequence). The CDR3: CASSSDRQNAEAFF. The DNA of the CDR3 is TGTGCCAGCAGCAGCGACAGGCAGAACGCTGAAGCTTTCTTT.

The J gene is TRBJ1-1, the V gene TRBV20-1; TRBD1 matches 9 bases. J lost 1 base, V lost 4 bases, and 7 bases had no gene match. From germline, CDR1 is DFQATT and CDR2 SNEGSKA (reference sequence). This CDR3 is 15 amino acids long. CDR3 in amino acids: CSATEWDRENTEAFF. CDR3 coding DNA: TGCAGTGCTACGGAGTGGGACAGGGAGAACACTGAAGCTTTCTTT.